A selection of T cell receptor beta chains follows, all from one sample in a study of blood T cells in healthy people across ages. TCRdb reanalysed the 5' RACE reads using MiXCR and keeps one entry per CDR3 protein. The profile covers more than 1,000,000 distinct CDR3 sequences, with 20% to 25% appearing a single time and approximately 0.7% taken by the ten largest. The data were also submitted as part of a second study, on T cells of mothers and their children.

Sequenced material: blood. These receptors originate from a girl aged 2 to 9 in good health. Both conserved end residues are part of each CDR3. A D gene is named only where the DNA matches it firmly. Rows may omit the clone size; those that give it use once, few, many or a size class.

V gene	J gene	clone size	D gene	CDR3 protein	CDR3 DNA
TRBV7-6	TRBJ1-1	.	.	CASSPTGFNEAFF	TGTGCCAGCAGCCCCACAGGGTTCAATGAAGCTTTCTTT
TRBV11-2	TRBJ2-7	few	.	CASSLGTACEQYF	TGTGCCAGCAGCTTAGGCACCGCCTGCGAGCAGTACTTC
TRBV15	TRBJ1-1	few	.	CATSRYGLGDTEAFF	TGTGCCACCAGTCGGTACGGACTAGGGGACACTGAAGCTTTCTTT
TRBV25-1	TRBJ1-4	.	TRBD1	CASSDPGQAEKLFF	TGTGCCAGCAGTGACCCGGGACAGGCTGAAAAACTGTTTTTT
TRBV12-3/TRBV12-4	TRBJ2-5	few	.	CANSLALTLQETQYF	TGTGCCAACAGTTTAGCCTTGACACTACAAGAGACCCAGTACTTC
TRBV29-1	TRBJ1-2	few	.	CSVEEDLTNYGYTF	TGCAGCGTTGAAGAGGACTTGACTAACTATGGCTACACCTTC
TRBV27	TRBJ1-1	few	.	CASSWQGYTEAFF	TGTGCCAGCAGTTGGCAGGGCTACACTGAAGCTTTCTTT
TRBV7-9	TRBJ1-4	.	.	CASRYSTRDTEKLFF	TGTGCCAGCAGATACTCCACTAGGGATACGGAAAAACTGTTTTTT
TRBV5-1	TRBJ2-1	few	.	CASSFGQEQFF	TGCGCCAGCAGCTTCGGACAGGAGCAGTTCTTC
TRBV2	TRBJ1-4	.	.	CASSEALSAGYEKLFF	TGTGCCAGCAGTGAAGCATTGTCCGCCGGTTACGAAAAACTGTTTTTT
TRBV18	TRBJ2-1	few	.	CASSEGLSNEQFF	TGTGCCAGCTCGGAGGGACTTAGCAATGAGCAGTTCTTC
TRBV20-1	TRBJ2-7	.	.	CSARDGGAAYEQYF	TGCAGTGCTAGAGATGGGGGCGCAGCCTACGAGCAGTACTTC
TRBV27	TRBJ1-2	.	.	CASTILGGSNYGYTF	TGTGCCAGCACAATCCTGGGGGGGAGTAACTATGGCTACACCTTC
TRBV20-1	TRBJ2-4	.	TRBD1	CSARRDRGRNIQYF	TGCAGTGCTCGAAGGGACAGGGGGAGAAACATTCAGTACTTC
TRBV15	TRBJ2-3	.	.	CATSRPQGIADTQYF	TGTGCCACCAGCAGACCGCAAGGGATAGCAGATACGCAGTATTTT
TRBV5-4	TRBJ2-5	.	.	CASSLSFEPGTQYF	TGTGCCAGCAGCCTTTCGTTTGAGCCGGGGACCCAGTACTTC
TRBV29-1	TRBJ2-1	.	TRBD2	CSARNNPIEAGGTDEQFF	TGCAGCGCCCGAAACAACCCGATTGAGGCGGGAGGTACGGATGAGCAGTTCTTC
TRBV29-1	TRBJ2-1	few	TRBD2	CSVDPGGLAGGRSEQFF	TGCAGCGTAGACCCAGGGGGACTAGCGGGAGGGCGGAGTGAGCAGTTCTTC